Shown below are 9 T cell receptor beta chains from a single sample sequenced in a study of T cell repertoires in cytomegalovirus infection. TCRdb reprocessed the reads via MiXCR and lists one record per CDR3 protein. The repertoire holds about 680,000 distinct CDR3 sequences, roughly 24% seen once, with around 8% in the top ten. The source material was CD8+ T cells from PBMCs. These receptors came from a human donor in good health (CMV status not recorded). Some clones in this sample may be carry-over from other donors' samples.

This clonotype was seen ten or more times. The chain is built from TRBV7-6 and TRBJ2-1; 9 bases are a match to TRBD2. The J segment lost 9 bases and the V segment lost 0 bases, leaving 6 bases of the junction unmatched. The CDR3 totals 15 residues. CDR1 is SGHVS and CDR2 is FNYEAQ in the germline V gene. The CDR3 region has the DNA TGTGCCAGCAGCTTAGCTGGCGGGGGGGCCGTTGAGCAGTTCTTC. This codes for CASSLAGGGAVEQFF.

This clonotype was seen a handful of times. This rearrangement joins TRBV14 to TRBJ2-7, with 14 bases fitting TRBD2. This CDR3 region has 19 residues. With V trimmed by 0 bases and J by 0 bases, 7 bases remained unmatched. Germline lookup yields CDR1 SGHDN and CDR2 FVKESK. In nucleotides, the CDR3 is TGTGCCAGCAGCCAAGATATCGGACTAGCGGGGGGAAGCTCCTACGAGCAGTACTTC. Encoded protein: CASSQDIGLAGGSSYEQYF.

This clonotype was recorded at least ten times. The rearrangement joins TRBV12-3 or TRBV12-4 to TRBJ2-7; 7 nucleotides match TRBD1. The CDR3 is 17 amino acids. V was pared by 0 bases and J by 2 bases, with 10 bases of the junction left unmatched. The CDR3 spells CASSLATGSRHAYEQYV. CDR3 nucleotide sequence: TGTGCCAGCAGTTTAGCGACAGGGTCCCGGCATGCCTACGAGCAGTACGTC.

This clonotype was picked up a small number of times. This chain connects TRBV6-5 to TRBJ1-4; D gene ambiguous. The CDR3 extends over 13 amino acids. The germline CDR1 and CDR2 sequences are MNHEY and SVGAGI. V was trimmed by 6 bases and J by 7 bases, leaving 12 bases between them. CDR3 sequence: CASSSLGSEKLFF. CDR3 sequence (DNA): TGTGCCAGCAGCTCGTTGGGATCTGAAAAACTGTTTTTT.

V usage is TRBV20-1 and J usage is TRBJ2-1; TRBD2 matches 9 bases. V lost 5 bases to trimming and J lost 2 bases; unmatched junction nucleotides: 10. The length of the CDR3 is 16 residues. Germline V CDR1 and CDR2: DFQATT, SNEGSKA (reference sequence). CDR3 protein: CSALRTSVEPYNEQFF. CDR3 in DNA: TGCAGTGCTCTTCGGACTAGCGTGGAACCCTACAATGAGCAGTTCTTC.

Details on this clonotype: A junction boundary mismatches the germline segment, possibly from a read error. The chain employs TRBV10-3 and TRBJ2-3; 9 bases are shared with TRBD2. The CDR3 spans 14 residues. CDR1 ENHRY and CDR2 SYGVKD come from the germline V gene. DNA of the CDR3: TGTGTCATCAGTGGTAGCGGGGGTTTGGATACGCAGTATTTT. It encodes CVISGSGGLDTQYF.

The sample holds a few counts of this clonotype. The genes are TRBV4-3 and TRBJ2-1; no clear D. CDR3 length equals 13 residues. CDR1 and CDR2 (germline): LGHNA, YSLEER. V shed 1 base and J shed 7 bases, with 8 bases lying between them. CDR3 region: CASSQGVANEQFF. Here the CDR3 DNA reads TGCGCCAGCAGCCAAGGGGTGGCTAATGAGCAGTTCTTC.

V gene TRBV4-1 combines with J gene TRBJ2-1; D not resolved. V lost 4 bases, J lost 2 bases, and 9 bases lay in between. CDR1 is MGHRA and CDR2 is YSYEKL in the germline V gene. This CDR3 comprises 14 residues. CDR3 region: CASSPGLTYNEQFF. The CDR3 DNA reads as TGCGCCAGCAGCCCCGGGCTCACCTACAATGAGCAGTTCTTC.

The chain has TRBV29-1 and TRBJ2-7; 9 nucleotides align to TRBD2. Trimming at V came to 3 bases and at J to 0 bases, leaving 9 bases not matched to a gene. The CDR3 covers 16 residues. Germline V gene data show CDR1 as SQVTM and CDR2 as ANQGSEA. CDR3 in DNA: TGCAGCGTTGATCTTGGCGGGGGGGACTTCTCCTACGAGCAGTACGTC. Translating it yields CSVDLGGGDFSYEQYV.